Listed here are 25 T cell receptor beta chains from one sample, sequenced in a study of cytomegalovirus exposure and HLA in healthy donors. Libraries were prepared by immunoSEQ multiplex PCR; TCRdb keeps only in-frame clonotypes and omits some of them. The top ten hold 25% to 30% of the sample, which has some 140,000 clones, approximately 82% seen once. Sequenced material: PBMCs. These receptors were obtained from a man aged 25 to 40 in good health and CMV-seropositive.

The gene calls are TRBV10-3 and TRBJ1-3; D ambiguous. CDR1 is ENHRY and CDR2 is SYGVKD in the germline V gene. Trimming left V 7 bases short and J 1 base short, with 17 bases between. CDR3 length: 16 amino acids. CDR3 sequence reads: CAITPGRESSGNTIYF. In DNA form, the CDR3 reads TGTGCCATCACTCCCGGACGGGAATCATCTGGAAACACCATATATTTT.

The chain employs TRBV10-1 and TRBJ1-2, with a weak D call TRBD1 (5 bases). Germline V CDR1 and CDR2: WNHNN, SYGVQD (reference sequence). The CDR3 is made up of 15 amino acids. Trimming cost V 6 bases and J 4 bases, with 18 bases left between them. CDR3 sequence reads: CASSGPPRRGYGYTF. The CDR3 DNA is TGCGCCAGCAGCGGACCGCCCCGGAGGGGCTATGGCTACACCTTC.

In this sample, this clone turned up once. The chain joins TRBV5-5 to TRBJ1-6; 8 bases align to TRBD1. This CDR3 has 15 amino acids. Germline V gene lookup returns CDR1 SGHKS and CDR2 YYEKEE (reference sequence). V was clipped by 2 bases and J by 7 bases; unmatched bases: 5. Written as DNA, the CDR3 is TGTGCCAGCAGCTTTTCGGACAGGGAGAATTCACCCCTCCACTTT. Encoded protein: CASSFSDRENSPLHF.

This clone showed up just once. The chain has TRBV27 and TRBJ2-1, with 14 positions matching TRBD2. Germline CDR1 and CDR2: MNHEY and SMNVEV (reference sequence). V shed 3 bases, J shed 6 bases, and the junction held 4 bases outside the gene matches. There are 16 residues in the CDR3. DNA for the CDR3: TGTGCCAGCAGTTTGACGACTAGCGGGGGGGCCAATGAGCAGTTCTTC. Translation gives CASSLTTSGGANEQFF.

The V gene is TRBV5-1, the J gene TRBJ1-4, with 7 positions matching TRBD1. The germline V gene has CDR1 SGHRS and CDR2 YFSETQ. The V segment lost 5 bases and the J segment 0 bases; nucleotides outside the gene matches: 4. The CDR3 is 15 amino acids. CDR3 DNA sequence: TGCGCCAGCAGACCAACAGGGGCAACTAATGAAAAACTGTTTTTT. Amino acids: CASRPTGATNEKLFF.

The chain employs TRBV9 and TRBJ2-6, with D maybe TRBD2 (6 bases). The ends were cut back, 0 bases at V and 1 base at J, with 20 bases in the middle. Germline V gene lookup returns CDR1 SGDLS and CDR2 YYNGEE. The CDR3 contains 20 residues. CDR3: CASSVAPGGVVVSGANVLTF. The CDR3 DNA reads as TGTGCCAGCAGCGTAGCTCCCGGAGGGGTAGTAGTATCTGGGGCCAACGTCCTGACTTTC.

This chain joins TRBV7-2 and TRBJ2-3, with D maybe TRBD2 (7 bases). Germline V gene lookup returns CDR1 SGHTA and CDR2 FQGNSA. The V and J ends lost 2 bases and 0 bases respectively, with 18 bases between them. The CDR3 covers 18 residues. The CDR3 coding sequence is TGTGCCAGCAGCTTATTGGGGGCGGGGGTGTCTAGCACAGATACGCAGTATTTT. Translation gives CASSLLGAGVSSTDTQYF.

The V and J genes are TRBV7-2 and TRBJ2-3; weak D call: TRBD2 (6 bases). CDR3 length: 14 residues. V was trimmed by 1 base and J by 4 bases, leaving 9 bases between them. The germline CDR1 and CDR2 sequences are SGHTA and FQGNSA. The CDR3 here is CASSLVRDSDTQYF. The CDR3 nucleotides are TGTGCCAGCAGCTTAGTTCGGGACTCAGATACGCAGTATTTT.

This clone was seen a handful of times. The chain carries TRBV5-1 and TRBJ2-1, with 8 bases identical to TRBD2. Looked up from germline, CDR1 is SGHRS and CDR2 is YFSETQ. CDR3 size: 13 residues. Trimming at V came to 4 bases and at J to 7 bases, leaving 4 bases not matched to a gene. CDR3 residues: CASSPGLGNEQFF. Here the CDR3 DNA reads TGCGCCAGCAGCCCGGGACTAGGGAATGAGCAGTTCTTC.

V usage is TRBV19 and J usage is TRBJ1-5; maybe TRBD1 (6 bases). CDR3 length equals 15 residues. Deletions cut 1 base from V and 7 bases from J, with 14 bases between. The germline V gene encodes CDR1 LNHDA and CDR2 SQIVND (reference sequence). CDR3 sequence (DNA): TGTGCCAGTAGTATAGTTGGGGGCCCGGGGCAGCCCCAGCATTTT. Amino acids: CASSIVGGPGQPQHF.

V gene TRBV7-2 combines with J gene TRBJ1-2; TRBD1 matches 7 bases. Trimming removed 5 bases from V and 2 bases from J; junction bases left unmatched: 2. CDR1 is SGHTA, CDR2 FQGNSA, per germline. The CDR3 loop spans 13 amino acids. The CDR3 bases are TGTGCCAGCAGCAACAGGGGCAACTATGGCTACACCTTC. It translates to CASSNRGNYGYTF.

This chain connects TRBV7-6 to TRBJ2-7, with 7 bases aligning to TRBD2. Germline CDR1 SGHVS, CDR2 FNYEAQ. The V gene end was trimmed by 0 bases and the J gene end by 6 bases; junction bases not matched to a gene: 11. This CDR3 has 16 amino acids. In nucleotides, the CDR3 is TGTGCCAGCAGCTTAGCGCCGGGACTACCAGAGCGCGAGCAGTACTTC. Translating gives CASSLAPGLPEREQYF.

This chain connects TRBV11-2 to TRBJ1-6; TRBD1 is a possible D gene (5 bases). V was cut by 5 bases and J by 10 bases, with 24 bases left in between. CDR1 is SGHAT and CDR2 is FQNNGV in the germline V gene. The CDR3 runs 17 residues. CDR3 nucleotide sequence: TGTGCCAGCAGCCCGCGGGGGGGGAGCGATGTGGGATCACCCCTCCACTTT. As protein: CASSPRGGSDVGSPLHF.

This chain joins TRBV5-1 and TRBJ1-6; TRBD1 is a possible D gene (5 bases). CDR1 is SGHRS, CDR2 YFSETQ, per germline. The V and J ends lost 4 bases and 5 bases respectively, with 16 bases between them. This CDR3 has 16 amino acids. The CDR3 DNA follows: TGCGCCAGCAGCCCGGCGGCGGGGGGGGATAATTCACCCCTCCACTTT. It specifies CASSPAAGGDNSPLHF.

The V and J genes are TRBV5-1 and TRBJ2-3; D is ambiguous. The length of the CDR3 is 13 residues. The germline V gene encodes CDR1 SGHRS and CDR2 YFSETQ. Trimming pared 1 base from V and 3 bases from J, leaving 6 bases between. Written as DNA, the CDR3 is TGCGCCAGCAGCTTGACCGGGACAGATACGCAGTATTTT. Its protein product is CASSLTGTDTQYF.

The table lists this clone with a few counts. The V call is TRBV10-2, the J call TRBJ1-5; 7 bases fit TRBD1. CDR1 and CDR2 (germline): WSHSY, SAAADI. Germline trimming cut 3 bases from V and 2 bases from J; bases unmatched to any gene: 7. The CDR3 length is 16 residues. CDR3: CASSETGTVGNQPQHF. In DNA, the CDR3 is TGCGCCAGCAGTGAAACCGGGACAGTCGGCAATCAGCCCCAGCATTTT.

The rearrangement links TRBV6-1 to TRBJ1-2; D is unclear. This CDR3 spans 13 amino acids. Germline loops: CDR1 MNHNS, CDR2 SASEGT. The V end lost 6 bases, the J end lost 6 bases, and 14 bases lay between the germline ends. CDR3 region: CASRATQPHGYTF. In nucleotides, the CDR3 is TGTGCCAGCAGGGCCACACAGCCCCATGGCTACACCTTC.

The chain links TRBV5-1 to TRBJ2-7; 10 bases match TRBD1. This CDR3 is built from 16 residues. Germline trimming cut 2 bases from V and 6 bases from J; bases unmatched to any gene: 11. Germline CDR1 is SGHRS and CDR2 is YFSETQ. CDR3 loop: CASSFGGDRGLAEQYF. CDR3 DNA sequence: TGCGCCAGCAGCTTCGGAGGGGACAGGGGTTTGGCCGAGCAGTACTTC.

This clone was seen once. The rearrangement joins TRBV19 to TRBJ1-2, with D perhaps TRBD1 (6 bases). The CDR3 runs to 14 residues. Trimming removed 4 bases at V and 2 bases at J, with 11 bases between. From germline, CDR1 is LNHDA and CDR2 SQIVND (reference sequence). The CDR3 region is CASSTRGTNYGYTF. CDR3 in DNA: TGTGCCAGTAGTACGAGGGGGACCAACTATGGCTACACCTTC.

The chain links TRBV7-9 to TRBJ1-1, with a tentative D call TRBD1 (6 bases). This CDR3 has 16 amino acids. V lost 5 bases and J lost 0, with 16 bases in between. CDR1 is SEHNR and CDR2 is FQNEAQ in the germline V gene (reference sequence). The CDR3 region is CASSRLTGPLNTEAFF. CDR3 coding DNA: TGTGCCAGCAGCCGGCTCACAGGGCCCCTGAACACTGAAGCTTTCTTT. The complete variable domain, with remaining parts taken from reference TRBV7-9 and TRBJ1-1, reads DTGVSQNPRHKITKRGQNVTFRCDPISEHNRLYWYRQTLGQGPEFLTYFQNEAQLEKSRLLSDRFSAERPKGSFSTLEIQRTEQGDSAMYLCASSRLTGPLNTEAFFGQGTRLTVV.

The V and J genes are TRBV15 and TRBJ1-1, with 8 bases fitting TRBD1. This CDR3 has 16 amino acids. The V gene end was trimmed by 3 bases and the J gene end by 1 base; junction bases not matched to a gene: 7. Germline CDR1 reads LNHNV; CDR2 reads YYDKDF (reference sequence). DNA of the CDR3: TGTGCCACCAGCAGGGACAGGGATATGAAGAACACTGAAGCTTTCTTT. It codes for CATSRDRDMKNTEAFF.

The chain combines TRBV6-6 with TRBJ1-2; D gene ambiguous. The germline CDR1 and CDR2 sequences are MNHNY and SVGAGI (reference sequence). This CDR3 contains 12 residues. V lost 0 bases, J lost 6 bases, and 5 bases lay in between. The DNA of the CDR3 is TGTGCCAGCAGTTACTCCCCCGATGGCTACACCTTC. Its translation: CASSYSPDGYTF.

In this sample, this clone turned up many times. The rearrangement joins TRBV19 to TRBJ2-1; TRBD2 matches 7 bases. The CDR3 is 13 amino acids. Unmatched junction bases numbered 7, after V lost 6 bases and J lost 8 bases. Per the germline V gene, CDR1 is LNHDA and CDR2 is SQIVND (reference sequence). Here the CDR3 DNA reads TGTGCCAGTAGCTCTGGACTAGTAGATGAGCAGTTCTTC. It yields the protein CASSSGLVDEQFF.

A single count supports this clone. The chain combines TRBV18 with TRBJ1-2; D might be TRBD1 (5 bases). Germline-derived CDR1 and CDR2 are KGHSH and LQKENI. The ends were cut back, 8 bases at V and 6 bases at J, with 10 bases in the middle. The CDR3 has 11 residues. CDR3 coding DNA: TGTGCCAGCACGGCAGGGAATGGCTACACCTTC. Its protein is CASTAGNGYTF.

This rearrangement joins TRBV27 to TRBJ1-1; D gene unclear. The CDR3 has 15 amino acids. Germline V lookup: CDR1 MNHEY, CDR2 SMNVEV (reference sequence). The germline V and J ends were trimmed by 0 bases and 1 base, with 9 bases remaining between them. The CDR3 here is CASSLSPGGNTEAFF. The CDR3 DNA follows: TGTGCCAGCAGTTTATCGCCGGGAGGGAACACTGAAGCTTTCTTT.